This TCR beta chain stems from a study of Ad26.COV2.S vaccination and SARS-CoV-2 variants. CDR3 length: 16 amino acids. Germline-derived CDR1 and CDR2 are LGHNT and FRNRAP. Trimming removed 0 bases from V and 1 base from J, with 9 bases in between. The assay was immunoSEQ multiplex PCR, and TCRdb's table has in-frame clones only and misses some. This sample has about 180,000 clones, with roughly 87% found just once. The V gene is TRBV12-5, the J gene TRBJ2-2; tentative D call: TRBD1 (5 bases). This clonotype was sampled from a human donor who had recovered from COVID-19. Sequenced here: peripheral blood, sampled after recovery from COVID-19. The CDR3 DNA reads TGTGCTAGTGGTTTGGTAATAAGGGGGAACACCGGGGAGCTGTTTTTT. It is translated as CASGLVIRGNTGELFF.